These T cell receptor beta chains were read from a single sample in a study of blood T cell repertoires in COVID-19. Measured with immunoSEQ multiplex PCR; TCRdb has only the in-frame clones, and not every one. The data show about 670,000 clones, with more than 80% seen just once and about 0.24% held by the top ten. Specimen: peripheral blood. These receptors all stem from a woman under 30 with acute or convalescent COVID-19. The CDR3 runs from the conserved cysteine through the conserved F or W. The order of the fields is J gene, V gene, clone size, D gene, CDR3 DNA, CDR3 protein. A D gene is named only where the DNA matches it firmly. Rows give clone size only sometimes, using once, few, many, or a class for an expanded clone.

j_gene: TRBJ2-3; v_gene: TRBV2; abundance: .; d_gene: TRBD1; CDR3nt: TGTGCCAGCAGTTCCGGCCAGGGGGCCGAGGATACGCAGTATTTT; CDR3aa: CASSSGQGAEDTQYF
j_gene: TRBJ1-1; v_gene: TRBV2; abundance: .; d_gene: TRBD1; CDR3nt: TGTGCCAGCAGTGAGACCGGGACAGGGGATATGAACACTGAAGCTTTCTTT; CDR3aa: CASSETGTGDMNTEAFF
j_gene: TRBJ1-6; v_gene: TRBV6-6; abundance: .; d_gene: TRBD1; CDR3nt: TGTGCCAGCAGTAGATCCGGGACAGGGACCCGTTTAAATTCACCCCTCCACTTT; CDR3aa: CASSRSGTGTRLNSPLHF
j_gene: TRBJ2-5; v_gene: TRBV15; abundance: .; d_gene: TRBD1; CDR3nt: TGTGCCACCGGAGACAGGGGAATCATCTTCCAAGAGACCCAGTACTTC; CDR3aa: CATGDRGIIFQETQYF
j_gene: TRBJ2-4; v_gene: TRBV7-3; abundance: .; d_gene: .; CDR3nt: TGTGCCAGCAGCATTGGGGGCCAAAATGGGGACATTCAGTACTTC; CDR3aa: CASSIGGQNGDIQYF
j_gene: TRBJ2-3; v_gene: TRBV20-1; abundance: once; d_gene: TRBD1; CDR3nt: TGCAGTGCTAGTACAGGGGGCAGAGATACGCAGTATTTT; CDR3aa: CSASTGGRDTQYF
j_gene: TRBJ1-1; v_gene: TRBV7-7; abundance: .; d_gene: .; CDR3nt: TGTGCCAGCCTGAGGAGCGGGGGCTGGTCGGGAACTGAAGCTTTCTTT; CDR3aa: CASLRSGGWSGTEAFF
j_gene: TRBJ2-7; v_gene: TRBV5-1; abundance: .; d_gene: TRBD1; CDR3nt: TGCGCCAGCAGCCAGGGACAGGGGTATGGGGAGCAGTACTTC; CDR3aa: CASSQGQGYGEQYF
j_gene: TRBJ1-2; v_gene: TRBV7-9; abundance: .; d_gene: .; CDR3nt: TGTGCCAGCAGTTCACTCCCGGGGCAGGGGCCAGGTGGCTACACCTTC; CDR3aa: CASSSLPGQGPGGYTF
j_gene: TRBJ1-4; v_gene: TRBV6-2/TRBV6-3; abundance: .; d_gene: TRBD1; CDR3nt: TGTGCCAGCAGTTATGGGACAGGGGTGGAAAAACTGTTTTTT; CDR3aa: CASSYGTGVEKLFF
j_gene: TRBJ1-3; v_gene: TRBV6-5; abundance: .; d_gene: .; CDR3nt: TGTGCCAGCAGGTCCCGCAGGTCTGGAAACACCATATATTTT; CDR3aa: CASRSRRSGNTIYF
j_gene: TRBJ1-2; v_gene: TRBV9; abundance: .; d_gene: TRBD1; CDR3nt: TGTGCCAGCAGCGGGGACAGGGGTGGGTATGGCTACACCTTC; CDR3aa: CASSGDRGGYGYTF
j_gene: TRBJ1-5; v_gene: TRBV19; abundance: .; d_gene: TRBD1; CDR3nt: TGTGCCAGTAGTATAGGGGGGACAGGGGTGCATCAGCCCCAGCATTTT; CDR3aa: CASSIGGTGVHQPQHF
j_gene: TRBJ1-3; v_gene: TRBV9; abundance: .; d_gene: TRBD1; CDR3nt: TGTGCCAGCAGCCCAACAGGGGGAACTGGAAACACCATATATTTT; CDR3aa: CASSPTGGTGNTIYF
j_gene: TRBJ2-7; v_gene: TRBV5-1; abundance: .; d_gene: .; CDR3nt: TGCGCCAGCAGGTCGAGCTCCTACGAGCAGTACTTC; CDR3aa: CASRSSSYEQYF
j_gene: TRBJ2-2; v_gene: TRBV5-1; abundance: .; d_gene: TRBD1; CDR3nt: TGCGCCAGCAGCTTGGAGGTCTGGACAGGGGGCAACGGGGAGCTGTTTTTT; CDR3aa: CASSLEVWTGGNGELFF
j_gene: TRBJ2-1; v_gene: TRBV7-3; abundance: .; d_gene: TRBD2; CDR3nt: TGTGCCAGCAGCCCAATAGGATCGACTAGCGGGGGGACCAATGAGCAGTTCTTC; CDR3aa: CASSPIGSTSGGTNEQFF
j_gene: TRBJ2-3; v_gene: TRBV29-1; abundance: .; d_gene: .; CDR3nt: TGCAGCGCCGGGACAACCAGCACAGATACGCAGTATTTT; CDR3aa: CSAGTTSTDTQYF
j_gene: TRBJ1-2; v_gene: TRBV15; abundance: .; d_gene: TRBD1; CDR3nt: TGTGCCACGAACCCAGGGGGCGGGGGATATGGCTACACCTTC; CDR3aa: CATNPGGGGYGYTF
j_gene: TRBJ1-4; v_gene: TRBV5-1; abundance: .; d_gene: .; CDR3nt: TGCGCCAGCAGCTTGGATACAGGTCCGTCTGAAAAACTGTTTTTT; CDR3aa: CASSLDTGPSEKLFF
j_gene: TRBJ2-3; v_gene: TRBV9; abundance: .; d_gene: .; CDR3nt: TGTGCCAGCAGCGTAGCGGTGGATACGCAGTATTTT; CDR3aa: CASSVAVDTQYF
j_gene: TRBJ1-2; v_gene: TRBV29-1; abundance: once; d_gene: .; CDR3nt: TGCAGCGTTGTCGCCAGGACTAACTATGGCTACACCTTC; CDR3aa: CSVVARTNYGYTF